Listed here are 14 T cell receptor beta chains from one sample, sequenced in a study of graft-versus-host responses after intestinal transplantation. What these receptors recognize is not known. Repertoires were generated with immunoSEQ multiplex PCR, while TCRdb's copy carries only in-frame clones and drops some. Seen here are more than 85,000 clones, about four fifths observed once, and the top ten hold about 0.8%. The sequencing used unstimulated CD4+ T cells sorted from spleen or lymph node cells, collected before intestinal transplant. The receptors were gathered from a human donor who received an intestinal transplant.

This clone was seen once. The gene calls are TRBV29-1 and TRBJ2-3; 9 nucleotides match TRBD2. J gave up 1 base and V 6 bases, and 5 bases lay outside the gene matches. Germline lookup yields CDR1 SQVTM and CDR2 ANQGSEA. The CDR3 runs to 14 residues. CDR3 nucleotide sequence: TGCAGCGTGGGGCCTAGCGGGGGCACAGATACGCAGTATTTT. Its translation is CSVGPSGGTDTQYF.

The chain couples TRBV29-1 to TRBJ2-3, with D possibly being TRBD2 (7 bases). Germline V gives CDR1 SQVTM, CDR2 ANQGSEA. The CDR3 runs 12 residues. Trimming cost V 6 bases and J 4 bases, with 11 bases left between them. CDR3 loop: CSVEGGADTQYF. CDR3 nucleotides: TGCAGCGTAGAGGGGGGGGCAGATACGCAGTATTTT.

The chain recombines TRBV6-5 with TRBJ2-7, with D maybe TRBD2 (6 bases). Trimming stripped 0 bases from V and 4 bases from J, with 13 bases between. The CDR3 sequence is 15 residues long. Germline V gene sequence: CDR1 MNHEY, CDR2 SVGAGI. The CDR3 spells CASSYSFGGGYEQYF. The CDR3, as DNA: TGTGCCAGCAGTTACTCATTCGGGGGAGGATACGAGCAGTACTTC.

This clone was seen a handful of times. This chain links TRBV12-5 with TRBJ2-3, with TRBD2 identical over 11 bases. CDR3 length: 16 residues. With 0 bases clipped from V and 5 bases from J, the junction kept 4 bases outside the gene matches. Germline values: CDR1 LGHNT, CDR2 FRNRAP. CDR3 amino acids: CASGLVGGTSGDTQYF. The CDR3 DNA sequence: TGTGCTAGTGGTTTGGTCGGGGGGACTAGCGGAGATACGCAGTATTTT. Together with reference TRBV12-5 and TRBJ2-3, the CDR3 gives the full variable domain: DARVTQTPRHKVTEMGQEVTMRCQPILGHNTVFWYRQTMMQGLELLAYFRNRAPLDDSGMPKDRFSAEMPDATLATLKIQPSEPRDSAVYFCASGLVGGTSGDTQYFGPGTRLTVL.

As to this clone: In the same sample, other DNA sequences code for this CDR3. The V call is TRBV5-1, the J call TRBJ2-5, with no clear D. The germline V gene has CDR1 SGHRS and CDR2 YFSETQ. V lost 4 bases, J lost 5 bases, and 6 bases lay in between. The CDR3 has 11 amino acids. The DNA of the CDR3 is TGCGCCAGCAGCCTAGTCGAGACCCAGTACTTC. It is translated as CASSLVETQYF.

The rearrangement uses TRBV5-4 and TRBJ2-3; TRBD1 agrees at 7 bases. Unmatched junction bases numbered 14, after V lost 7 bases and J lost 3 bases. CDR1 is SGHNT, CDR2 YYREEE, per germline (reference sequence). This CDR3 is 16 amino acids long. CDR3 DNA: TGTGCCAGCGGAAAAATGACAGGGATCGGTACAGATACGCAGTATTTT. Its protein product is CASGKMTGIGTDTQYF.

This clone was detected only a few times. The DNA for the CDR3 is TGTGCCAGCAGTGGGACAGGGTTAAACTATGGCTACACCTTC. Translated: CASSGTGLNYGYTF. This chain joins TRBV2 and TRBJ1-2, with 8 bases identical to TRBD1. Germline trimming cut 4 bases from V and 2 bases from J; bases unmatched to any gene: 3. Germline lookup yields CDR1 SNHLY and CDR2 FYNNEI. The CDR3 spans 14 residues.

The V call is TRBV29-1, the J call TRBJ2-7, with 9 bases lining up with TRBD1. The CDR3 runs 13 residues. V lost 7 bases and J lost 3; bases outside the gene matches: 7. Germline CDR1 and CDR2: SQVTM and ANQGSEA. The CDR3 is CSGAPGQGYEQYF. CDR3 coding DNA: TGCAGCGGTGCTCCGGGACAGGGCTACGAGCAGTACTTC.

The chain joins TRBV5-1 to TRBJ1-2, with a tentative D call TRBD1 (5 bases). Trimming took off 2 bases at V and 2 bases at J, with 19 bases between the two ends. The CDR3 totals 17 residues. CDR1 is SGHRS and CDR2 is YFSETQ in the germline V gene. The chain's CDR3 is CASSLRVRGVGNYGYTF. CDR3 nucleotides: TGCGCCAGCAGCTTACGAGTCCGGGGGGTTGGGAACTATGGCTACACCTTC.

The rearrangement uses TRBV28 and TRBJ2-7; 10 positions agree with TRBD1. After removal of 3 bases from V and 4 bases from J, the junction contained 3 bases not matched to a gene. The CDR3 consists of 14 residues. Per the germline V gene, CDR1 is MDHEN and CDR2 is SYDVKM. CDR3 sequence reads: CASSLTGGKYEQYF. The CDR3 coding sequence is TGTGCCAGCAGTTTGACAGGGGGCAAGTACGAGCAGTACTTC.

The V gene is TRBV28, the J gene TRBJ2-1, with D possibly being TRBD1 (6 bases). Germline V gives CDR1 MDHEN, CDR2 SYDVKM. This CDR3 region has 15 residues. The V end was cut by 2 bases, the J end by 5 bases, with 13 bases between. Written as DNA, the CDR3 is TGTGCCAGCAGTTTAGTCAGGGGTTTCGACAATGAGCAGTTCTTC. It yields the protein CASSLVRGFDNEQFF.

The J gene is TRBJ2-2, the V gene TRBV19; tentative D call: TRBD1 (6 bases). This CDR3 is 13 amino acids long. V lost 10 bases to trimming and J lost 6 bases, with 15 bases between them. Germline assignment: CDR1 LNHDA and CDR2 SQIVND (reference sequence). The CDR3 sequence: CATRSRGAGELFF. The CDR3 DNA sequence: TGTGCCACCCGGTCCAGGGGTGCCGGGGAGCTGTTTTTT.

Only a few counts were recorded for this clone. The chain employs TRBV5-1 and TRBJ1-5; possibly TRBD1 for D (5 bases). This CDR3 has 15 amino acids. Trimming shortened V by 0 bases and J by 5 bases, and 12 bases separated the two germline ends. Germline V gene sequence: CDR1 SGHRS, CDR2 YFSETQ. Here the CDR3 reads CASSLDGANYQPQHF. CDR3 nucleotides: TGCGCCAGCAGCTTGGATGGGGCGAACTATCAGCCCCAGCATTTT.

This clone has a handful of counts. V usage is TRBV18 and J usage is TRBJ2-1; D perhaps matches TRBD1 (6 bases). The V and J ends lost 4 bases and 7 bases respectively, with 14 bases between them. The CDR3 has 14 amino acids. CDR1 is KGHSH, CDR2 LQKENI, per germline. The CDR3 reads CASSRSRGGNEQFF. DNA of the CDR3: TGTGCCAGCTCACGGAGCAGGGGCGGGAATGAGCAGTTCTTC.